There are a few counts of the clone carrying this T cell receptor (beta chain). The antigen is undetermined. This record belongs to a study of T cells in lung cancer brain metastases. In the study overall: Primary and brain metastasis specimens were taken a median roughly 330 days apart.

Sequencing used immunoSEQ multiplex PCR; TCRdb keeps in-frame clones, though not all of them. The sample lists some 5,100 clones; roughly 80% were seen once. CDR3 length equals 15 residues. Per the germline V gene, CDR1 is MNHEY and CDR2 is SMNVEV (reference sequence). Trimming took 4 bases from V and 2 from J, leaving 12 bases between them. Study-wide points: Compared with paired primaries, brain metastases showed fewer unique productive clones (roughly 1,600 versus 4,900). Brain metastasis T cell infiltration was not adjusted for preoperative corticosteroid effects.

The gene calls are TRBV27 and TRBJ1-5; D remains unclear. This receptor was obtained from a man in his forties or fifties with non-small cell lung cancer that had spread to the brain. The sequencing sample was made of tumor tissue from a brain metastasis. CDR3 amino acids: CASSSGPSGNQPQHF. Written as DNA, the CDR3 is TGTGCCAGCAGTTCCGGGCCGTCGGGCAATCAGCCCCAGCATTTT.